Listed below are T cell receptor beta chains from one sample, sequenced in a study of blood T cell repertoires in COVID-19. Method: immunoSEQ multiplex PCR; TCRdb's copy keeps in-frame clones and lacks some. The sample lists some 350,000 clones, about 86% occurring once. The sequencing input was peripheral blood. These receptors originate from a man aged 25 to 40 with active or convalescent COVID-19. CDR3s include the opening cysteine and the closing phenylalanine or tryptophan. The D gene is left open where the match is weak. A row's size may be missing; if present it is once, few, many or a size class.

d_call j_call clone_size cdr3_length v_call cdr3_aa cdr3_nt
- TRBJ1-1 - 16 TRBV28 CASSSGGWEANTEAFF TGTGCCAGCAGTTCCGGGGGATGGGAGGCTAACACTGAAGCTTTCTTT
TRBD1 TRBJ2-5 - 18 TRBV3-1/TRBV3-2 CASSQDSGNDREGETQYF TGTGCCAGCAGCCAAGATAGTGGCAACGACAGGGAAGGAGAGACCCAGTACTTC
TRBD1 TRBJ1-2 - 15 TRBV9 CASSADGVDRVGYTF TGTGCCAGCAGCGCTGACGGTGTGGACAGGGTTGGCTACACCTTC
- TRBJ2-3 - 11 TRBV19 CASERGDTQYF TGTGCCAGTGAACGGGGAGATACGCAGTATTTT
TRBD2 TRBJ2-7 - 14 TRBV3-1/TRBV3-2 CASSFSGGASEQYF TGTGCCAGCAGCTTTAGCGGGGGGGCCAGCGAGCAGTACTTC
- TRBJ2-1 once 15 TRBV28 CASSLLGVSYNEQFF TGTGCCAGCAGTTTATTGGGAGTTTCCTACAATGAGCAGTTCTTC
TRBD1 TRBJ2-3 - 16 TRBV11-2 CASSSRFWKRDRGKYF TGTGCCAGCAGCTCGCGATTCTGGAAACGCGACAGGGGAAAGTATTTT
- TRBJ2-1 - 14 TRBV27 CASRPTGNYNEQFF TGTGCCAGCAGGCCTACCGGGAACTACAATGAGCAGTTCTTC
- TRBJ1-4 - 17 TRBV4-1 CASSQGTRGLGGEKLFF TGCGCCAGCAGCCAAGGAACAAGGGGACTGGGGGGTGAAAAACTGTTTTTT
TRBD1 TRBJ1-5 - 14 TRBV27 CASSLGQGVQPQHF TGTGCCAGCAGTTTAGGACAGGGGGTCCAGCCCCAGCATTTT
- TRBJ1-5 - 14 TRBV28 CASRAKGVYQPQHF TGTGCCAGCAGGGCAAAGGGAGTTTATCAGCCCCAGCATTTT
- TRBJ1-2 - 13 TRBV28 CASKVPEALLATF TGTGCCAGCAAAGTGCCGGAGGCGCTATTAGCCACCTTC
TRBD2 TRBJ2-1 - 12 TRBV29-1 CSVDVGGSEQFF TGCAGCGTTGACGTGGGAGGGAGTGAGCAGTTCTTC
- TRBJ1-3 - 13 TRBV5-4 CASSLISGNTIYF TGTGCCAGCAGCTTAATCTCCGGAAACACCATATATTTT
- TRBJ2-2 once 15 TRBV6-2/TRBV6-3 CASSSARLDPGELFF TGTGCCAGCAGTTCGGCCCGACTAGATCCCGGGGAGCTGTTTTTT
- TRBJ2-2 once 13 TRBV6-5 CAVGLQNTGELFF TGTGCCGTGGGACTTCAGAACACCGGGGAGCTGTTTTTT
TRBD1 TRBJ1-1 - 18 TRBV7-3 CASSLPRRGRFWNTEAFF TGTGCCAGCAGCTTACCCCGCAGGGGGCGATTCTGGAACACTGAAGCTTTCTTT
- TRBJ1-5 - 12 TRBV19 CASNLQGEPQHF TGTGCCAGTAACCTCCAGGGTGAGCCCCAGCATTTT
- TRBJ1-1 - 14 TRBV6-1 CASSEVRVPPEAFF TGTGCCAGCAGTGAAGTCAGGGTTCCACCTGAAGCTTTCTTT
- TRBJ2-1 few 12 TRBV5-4 CASSQGGNEQFF TGTGCCAGCAGCCAGGGGGGTAATGAGCAGTTCTTC
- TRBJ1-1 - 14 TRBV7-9 CASKGGGQDTEAFF TGTGCCAGCAAGGGGGGAGGGCAGGACACTGAAGCTTTCTTT
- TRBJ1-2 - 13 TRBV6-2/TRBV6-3 CASSPDSLRGYTF TGTGCCAGCAGCCCCGATAGCCTTCGTGGCTACACCTTC
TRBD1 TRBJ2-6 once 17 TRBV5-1 CASSLWDRSSGANVLTF TGCGCCAGCAGCCTATGGGACAGATCCTCTGGGGCCAACGTCCTGACTTTC
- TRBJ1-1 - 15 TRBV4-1 CASSQDSPQVQGAFF TGCGCCAGCAGCCAAGATAGTCCACAGGTCCAGGGAGCTTTCTTT
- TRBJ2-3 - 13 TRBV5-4 CACRWDIKDTQYF TGTGCCTGTAGATGGGACATAAAAGATACGCAGTATTTT
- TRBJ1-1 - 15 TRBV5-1 CASSPGAGGGTEAFF TGCGCCAGCAGCCCGGGCGCGGGCGGGGGTACTGAAGCTTTCTTT
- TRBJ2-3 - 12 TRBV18 CASSLRESTQYF TGTGCCAGCTCACTGAGAGAGTCTACGCAGTATTTT
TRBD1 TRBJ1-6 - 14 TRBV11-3 CASRGTASNSPLHF TGTGCCAGCCGCGGGACAGCATCTAATTCACCCCTCCACTTT
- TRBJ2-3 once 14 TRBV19 CASQLGGGPDTQYF TGTGCCAGTCAACTAGGGGGGGGGCCAGATACGCAGTATTTT
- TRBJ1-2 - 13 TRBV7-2 CASRPTGNYGYTF TGTGCCAGCAGACCTACAGGGAACTATGGCTACACCTTC
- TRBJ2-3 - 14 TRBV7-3 CASSLRASTDTQYF TGTGCCAGCAGCTTGAGAGCCTCCACAGATACGCAGTATTTT
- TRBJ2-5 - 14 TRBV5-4 CASSREVGPETQYF TGTGCCAGCAGTCGGGAAGTCGGGCCAGAGACCCAGTACTTC
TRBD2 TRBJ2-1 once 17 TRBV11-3 CASSLVRGGRSYNEQFF TGTGCCAGCAGCTTAGTGCGGGGGGGCCGGTCCTACAATGAGCAGTTCTTC
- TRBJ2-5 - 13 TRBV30 CAWSTSMQETQYF TGTGCCTGGAGTACGTCTATGCAAGAGACCCAGTACTTC
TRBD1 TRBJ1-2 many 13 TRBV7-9 CASSRGQGYTSAF TGTGCCAGCAGCCGGGGACAGGGGTATACAAGCGCCTTC
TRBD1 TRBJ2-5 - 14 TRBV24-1 CATSDGDSPGTQYF TGTGCCACCAGTGATGGGGACAGCCCGGGGACCCAGTACTTC
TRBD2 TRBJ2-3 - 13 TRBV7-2 CASSFAGEDTQYF TGTGCCAGCAGCTTTGCGGGGGAAGATACGCAGTATTTT